This T cell receptor beta chain was recorded in a study of blood T cell repertoires in COVID-19 (dated by TCRdb to the early 2020s). The study in broad terms: Collaborator samples came from the United States, Italy and Spain and covered acute and convalescent phases of COVID-19. The material from the prospective study consisted of cDNA or gDNA derived from T cells, B-cell-depleted T cells, or PBMCs. Deeply sampled blood TCRbeta repertoires from subjects exposed to, actively infected with, or recovered from COVID-19 were included in the dataset. The repertoires were released in a freely available public database intended as a resource for research on the immune response to SARS-CoV-2. The samples were drawn from two sources: the first 160 participants of the ongoing ImmuneRACE study, and some 1,300 subjects contributed by 6 global collaborators. A de-identified subject ID, COVID-19 status, age in years and sex were almost always included in the sample metadata. Where available, HLA class I and class II types were obtained from metadata supplied by the sample provider rather than from assay-based typing. Paper-wide results and their limitations: The quantity of clinical and demographic metadata differed by source and by participant and was supplied without curation.

Participants in the prospective study were enrolled through a virtual design, were aged 18 to 89 years, and lived in under 25 United States geographic areas. In the prospective study, cohorts were assigned on the basis of participant-reported clinical history obtained from a screening survey and a study questionnaire. Recovered participants in ImmuneRACE Cohort 3 were defined by two consecutive negative NP/OP PCR tests, clearance by a healthcare professional, or resolution of symptoms. Each participant in the prospective study had whole blood, serum and a nasopharyngeal or oropharyngeal swab collected by mobile phlebotomists. Prospective study participants could optionally give additional blood draws and questionnaires over an approximately two-month period. Before DNA extraction, blood samples from the prospective study were shipped at room temperature or frozen. The immunoSEQ Assay, a bias-controlled multiplex PCR, was used to amplify TCRbeta CDR3 regions from genomic DNA. The paper's data handling went like this. The number of nucleated cells in each sample was estimated from the amplification of reference gene primers within the assay. Sequence reads were collapsed and filtered to measure the absolute abundance of every unique TCRbeta CDR3 rearrangement. For each sample, productive Simpson clonality was calculated as the square root of Simpson's diversity index across productive rearrangements. TCRdb took this table from immuneACCESS and kept in-frame rearrangements with V and J called. Such tables lack part of the clones; where checked against another copy, unresolved V genes explain under half of the gap, and the rest is unexplained. The V and J calls and clone size are taken from that table; D and trimming were inferred from the DNA. The sample table holds around 300,000 clones, of which 89% were seen once. The top ten clones comprise 1.9% of the sample.

Taken from cysteine to phenylalanine, the CDR3 has 16 residues. This entry keeps only the CDR3 DNA: 48 bases, framed from base 1. Trimming takes 5 bases off V and 4 bases off J; junction bases not matched to a gene: 11. From a lookup of the germline V gene (reference sequence), CDR1 and CDR2 are LNHDA and SQIVND. The table lists this clone with a count of one. Its antigen specificity is not known. No per-base quality is available; no much larger clone lies one base away. The TCR was taken from a woman aged 55 to 70 who had recovered from COVID-19. What was sequenced was PBMCs or T cells enriched from blood (not recorded which). The V gene is TRBV19 and the J gene is TRBJ2-3; 8 bases in the junction line up with TRBD2. The DNA sequence is as follows: TGTGCCAGTAGTCCCACCGGGACTAGAACCCCAGATACGCAGTATTTT. It specifies CASSPTGTRTPDTQYF.